This T cell receptor (beta chain) was observed in a study of response to subunit inactivated influenza vaccine. Germline V gene data show CDR1 as LGHDT and CDR2 as YNNKEL (reference sequence). Trimming removed 1 base from V and 1 base from J, with 16 bases in between. The CDR3 length is 17 residues. A single record per CDR3 protein comes from TCRdb applying MiXCR to the RT-PCR reads. The table lists 550,000 to 800,000 distinct CDR3 sequences, 15% to 19% of them singletons. This TCR was recovered from a man aged 45-65 years who received an inactivated influenza vaccine. The input for sequencing was PBMCs from blood, taken 11 to 12 days after vaccination. This chain connects TRBV3-1 to TRBJ1-1; D is unclear. The CDR3 spells CASSQALASWGNTEAFF. For the CDR3, the DNA is TGTGCCAGCAGCCAAGCCCTGGCCAGCTGGGGGAACACTGAAGCTTTCTTT.